A single sample is the source of the 8 T cell receptor beta chains below, sequenced in a study of identical twins. TCRdb re-called the 5' RACE reads with MiXCR, one entry per CDR3 protein. The repertoire holds about 890,000 distinct CDR3 sequences, with roughly 12% as singletons. These records were also assigned to another study, of yellow fever vaccine responses in identical twins.

Material: PBMCs. These receptors came from a woman between 18 and 29 years old in good health.

In its sample, this clonotype was seen a few times. The chain carries TRBV29-1 and TRBJ2-5; no firm D call. There are 14 residues in the CDR3. Germline-derived CDR1 and CDR2 are SQVTM and ANQGSEA. The V end lost 5 bases, the J end lost 0 bases, and 13 bases lay between the germline ends. In DNA, the CDR3 is TGCAGCGTTAACCCTGACCCTAACCAAGAGACCCAGTACTTC. It specifies CSVNPDPNQETQYF.

The CDR3 sequence: CASTPGGGPGQPQHF. The CDR3 DNA reads TGTGCCAGCACCCCCGGGGGGGGCCCCGGTCAGCCCCAGCATTTT. The rearrangement links TRBV12-3 or TRBV12-4 to TRBJ1-5; tentative D call: TRBD1 (6 bases). The CDR3 length is 15 residues. V was clipped by 7 bases and J by 6 bases, with 19 bases between them.

This clonotype has just a few counts. This chain links TRBV20-1 with TRBJ2-1, with 7 positions matching TRBD1. This CDR3 has 15 residues. CDR1 DFQATT and CDR2 SNEGSKA come from the germline V gene (reference sequence). Germline trimming cut 4 bases from V and 1 base from J; bases unmatched to any gene: 7. CDR3 amino acids: CSANRGLYSYNEQFF. As DNA, the CDR3 is TGCAGTGCTAATAGGGGGCTTTATTCCTACAATGAGCAGTTCTTC.

This clonotype was counted a few times. The chain links TRBV7-8 to TRBJ2-2; D unresolved. Germline CDR1 SGHVS, CDR2 FQNEAQ. Trimming pared 5 bases from V and 7 bases from J, leaving 11 bases between. CDR3 size: 13 residues. CDR3 sequence (DNA): TGTGCCAGCAGCCCACAAGCACGCGGGGAGCTGTTTTTT. Its protein product is CASSPQARGELFF. The full variable domain, completed using reference TRBV7-8 and TRBJ2-2, is GAGVSQSPRYKVAKRGQDVALRCDPISGHVSLFWYQQALGQGPEFLTYFQNEAQLDKSGLPSDRFFAERPEGSVSTLKIQRTQQEDSAVYLCASSPQARGELFFGEGSRLTVL.

This chain links TRBV7-9 with TRBJ1-1; a possible D gene is TRBD1 (6 bases). V lost 5 bases to trimming and J lost 4 bases, with 14 bases between them. The CDR3 is 14 residues long. Germline V gene lookup returns CDR1 SEHNR and CDR2 FQNEAQ (reference sequence). The CDR3 DNA reads TGTGCCAGCAGCCCCCGGGGGCGGGGCACTGAAGCTTTCTTT. Translating gives CASSPRGRGTEAFF.

The chain recombines TRBV7-3 with TRBJ2-7; 11 bases align to TRBD2. Trimming took 8 bases from V and 4 from J; bases not matched to a gene: 22. The CDR3 is 19 residues long. Per the germline V gene, CDR1 is SGHTA and CDR2 is FQGTGA. CDR3 residues: CASPPRTGTSGASWYEQYF. The CDR3 DNA reads as TGTGCCAGCCCTCCCCGTACCGGGACTAGCGGCGCTTCGTGGTACGAGCAGTACTTC.

This clonotype was counted many times. V usage is TRBV5-6 and J usage is TRBJ2-1, with 8 bases lining up with TRBD1. Germline CDR1 and CDR2: SGHDT and YYEEEE. The CDR3 loop spans 14 amino acids. V shed 6 bases, J shed 7 bases, and the junction held 9 bases outside the gene matches. The CDR3 sequence: CASNPQGARNEQFF. As DNA, the CDR3 is TGTGCCAGCAACCCCCAGGGGGCAAGGAATGAGCAGTTCTTC. Variable domain in full (rest from reference TRBV5-6 and TRBJ2-1): DAGVTQSPTHLIKTRGQQVTLRCSPKSGHDTVSWYQQALGQGPQFIFQYYEEEERQRGNFPDRFSGHQFPNYSSELNVNALLLGDSALYLCASNPQGARNEQFFGPGTRLTVL.

This clonotype was observed a few times. This CDR3 reads CASRSLDNEQFF. CDR3 sequence (DNA): TGTGCCAGCAGATCCCTTGACAATGAGCAGTTCTTC. V usage is TRBV2 and J usage is TRBJ2-1; D remains unclear. The germline V gene encodes CDR1 SNHLY and CDR2 FYNNEI. V lost 6 bases and J lost 5, with 8 bases in between. CDR3 length equals 12 residues.